A selection of T cell receptor beta chains follows, all from one sample in a study of CD8+ T cells in alopecia areata. Data came from immunoSEQ multiplex PCR; TCRdb stores just in-frame clones and leaves some out. This sample has 15,000 to 20,000 clones, with around three fifths found just once. The material was skin, obtained at week 4, from a patient treated with tofacitinib. All receptors derive from a human donor with alopecia areata. Each CDR3 is given with its conserved first and last residue. The order of the fields is D gene, J gene, CDR3 length, clone size, V gene, CDR3 protein, CDR3 DNA. D genes are given only for firm matches. Not every row has a clone size; where given, it reads once, few, many or a size class.

TRBD1	TRBJ2-5	15	NA	TRBV5-4	CASSANRGQQETQYF	TGTGCCAGCAGCGCGAACAGGGGCCAGCAAGAGACCCAGTACTTC
NA	TRBJ2-2	14	NA	TRBV6-5	CASSGWASTGELFF	TGTGCCAGCAGCGGGTGGGCAAGCACCGGGGAGCTGTTTTTT
TRBD1	TRBJ1-4	13	NA	TRBV4-2	CATGTGTNEKLFF	TGTGCCACCGGGACAGGGACCAATGAAAAACTGTTTTTT
TRBD2	TRBJ2-1	16	NA	TRBV18	CASSPRLASFYNEQFF	TGTGCCAGCTCGCCGAGACTAGCGTCTTTCTACAATGAGCAGTTCTTC
NA	TRBJ2-3	15	medium-sized	TRBV4-3	CASSQERGNTDTQYF	TGCGCCAGCAGCCAAGAACGAGGGAACACAGATACGCAGTATTTT
TRBD2	TRBJ2-4	14	NA	TRBV29-1	CSVRGAWSKNIQYF	TGCAGCGTGCGGGGGGCCTGGTCCAAAAACATTCAGTACTTC
NA	TRBJ2-7	15	NA	TRBV29-1	CSVLPEGAFSYEQYF	TGCAGCGTCCTCCCGGAGGGGGCCTTCTCCTACGAGCAGTACTTC
NA	TRBJ1-4	14	few	TRBV7-9	CASRSGSTNEKLFF	TGTGCCAGCAGGTCGGGCTCAACTAATGAAAAACTGTTTTTT
TRBD1	TRBJ2-3	16	NA	TRBV5-1	CASSLEGAFLTDTQYF	TGCGCCAGCAGCTTGGAGGGGGCCTTCCTCACAGATACGCAGTATTTT
NA	TRBJ1-1	17	once	TRBV27	CASTPFRLSGGNTEAFF	TGTGCCAGCACCCCTTTTCGCCTCTCCGGCGGGAACACTGAAGCTTTCTTT
TRBD2	TRBJ2-7	15	NA	TRBV5-1	CASMPWTSGSYEQYF	TGCGCCAGTATGCCCTGGACTAGCGGATCCTACGAGCAGTACTTC
TRBD1	TRBJ1-2	14	few	TRBV29-1	CSVDQTGGNYGYTF	TGCAGCGTTGACCAAACAGGGGGGAACTATGGCTACACCTTC
NA	TRBJ1-2	12	NA	TRBV4-1	CASSQDLYGYTF	TGCGCCAGCAGCCAAGACCTCTATGGCTACACCTTC
TRBD1	TRBJ2-7	14	NA	TRBV7-2	CASTSNRGAYEQYF	TGTGCCAGCACCTCAAACAGGGGAGCCTACGAGCAGTACTTC
TRBD2	TRBJ2-7	17	NA	TRBV27	CASSGLAGGPPLYEQYF	TGTGCCAGCAGTGGACTAGCGGGGGGCCCACCCCTTTACGAGCAGTACTTC
NA	TRBJ2-2	18	few	TRBV5-1	CASSLAYPGLVVPGELFF	TGCGCCAGCAGCTTGGCCTACCCGGGCCTAGTAGTTCCCGGGGAGCTGTTTTTT
NA	TRBJ1-5	16	NA	TRBV28	CASTTVEGPKNQPQHF	TGTGCCAGCACCACAGTGGAGGGGCCGAAAAACCAGCCCCAGCATTTT
NA	TRBJ2-7	17	NA	TRBV14	CASSQDKVLDTNYEQYF	TGTGCCAGCAGCCAAGATAAGGTCTTGGACACCAACTACGAGCAGTACTTC
TRBD1	TRBJ2-7	15	NA	TRBV6-1	CASRPLPGQTCEQYF	TGTGCCAGCAGACCACTACCGGGACAGACCTGCGAGCAGTACTTC
TRBD2	TRBJ2-5	16	NA	TRBV7-2	CASSLYPSGVQETQYF	TGTGCCAGCAGCTTATACCCTAGCGGGGTACAAGAGACCCAGTACTTC
TRBD2	TRBJ2-3	13	NA	TRBV2	CAGLGGGTDTQYF	TGTGCCGGACTGGGGGGGGGCACAGATACGCAGTATTTT
NA	TRBJ2-4	13	few	TRBV29-1	CSGTGLAKNIQYF	TGCAGCGGTACGGGCTTAGCCAAAAACATTCAGTACTTC
TRBD2	TRBJ2-3	15	NA	TRBV7-3	CASSLSSGGNPAQYF	TGTGCCAGCAGCTTATCTAGCGGGGGGAACCCTGCGCAGTATTTT
NA	TRBJ2-3	13	NA	TRBV7-8	CASSLGGPDTQYF	TGTGCCAGCAGCTTAGGAGGGCCAGATACGCAGTATTTT
NA	TRBJ2-5	17	NA	TRBV7-3	CASSFSKGGAAQETQYF	TGTGCCAGCAGCTTTTCTAAGGGGGGGGCAGCCCAAGAGACCCAGTACTTC
NA	TRBJ2-1	16	few	TRBV4-1	CASSQEAGASYNEQFF	TGCGCCAGCAGCCAAGAGGCAGGCGCCTCCTACAATGAGCAGTTCTTC
NA	TRBJ2-7	13	NA	TRBV11-3	CASSFPPIYEQYF	TGTGCCAGCAGCTTCCCCCCCATCTACGAGCAGTACTTC
NA	TRBJ2-6	16	NA	TRBV18	CASSTDRFSGANVLTF	TGTGCCAGCTCGACCGATAGGTTTTCTGGGGCCAACGTCCTGACTTTC
NA	TRBJ2-7	15	NA	TRBV5-4	CASSLGPAGSYEQYF	TGTGCCAGCAGCTTGGGGCCGGCGGGTTCCTACGAGCAGTACTTC
TRBD1	TRBJ1-6	18	NA	TRBV7-6	CASSLSARGLLLNSPLHF	TGTGCCAGCAGCTTATCCGCCAGGGGGTTACTTCTTAATTCACCCCTCCACTTT
NA	TRBJ1-4	15	NA	TRBV6-1	CASSEANSRNEKLFF	TGTGCCAGCAGTGAAGCGAACAGCCGTAATGAAAAACTGTTTTTT
NA	TRBJ2-4	12	NA	TRBV28	CASSSIKNIQYF	TGTGCCAGCAGTTCGATCAAAAACATTCAGTACTTC